This TCR beta chain was identified in a study of blood T cell repertoires in COVID-19 (dated by TCRdb to about 2020). Regarding the study in general: Samples covering the acute and convalescent phases of COVID-19 were provided by collaborators in the United States, Italy and Spain. Samples were obtained from the ongoing ImmuneRACE study (first 160 participants) and from some 1,200 subjects provided by 6 global collaborators. Subjects who had been exposed to COVID-19, were actively infected with it, or had recovered from it provided the deeply sampled blood TCRbeta repertoires that made up the dataset. The material from the prospective study consisted of cDNA or gDNA derived from T cells, B-cell-depleted T cells, or PBMCs. Where available, HLA class I and class II types were taken from metadata supplied by the sample provider and were not determined by assay-based typing. The repertoires were released in a freely available public database meant as a resource for research on the immune response to SARS-CoV-2. Sample metadata almost always included a de-identified subject ID, COVID-19 status, age in years and sex. Overall study outcomes, separate from this receptor: Clinical and demographic metadata were provided uncurated, with the amount varying by source and participant.

At the junction V is shortened by 4 bases and J by 1 base; bases outside the gene matches: 7. The CDR3, cysteine through phenylalanine, is 15 amino acids long. Only the CDR3 DNA stays, 45 bases, in frame from base 1. The germline V gene encodes CDR1 SGHDT and CDR2 YYEEEE. Comments on this clone: The antigen this receptor binds is unknown. There are no base qualities to consult, and no much larger clone falls within one base.

In the prospective study, participants were roughly 18 to 95 years old, resided in fewer than 25 geographic areas of the United States, and were enrolled through a virtual design. To assign participants to cohorts, the prospective study relied on clinical history that participants themselves reported in a screening survey and a study questionnaire. Recovered participants in ImmuneRACE Cohort 3 were defined as having two consecutive negative NP/OP PCR tests, clearance from a healthcare professional, or resolution of symptoms. Each participant in the prospective study had whole blood, serum and a nasopharyngeal or oropharyngeal swab collected by mobile phlebotomists. Participants in the prospective study had the option to provide additional blood draws and questionnaires over an approximately 2-month period. Before DNA extraction, blood samples from the prospective study were shipped at room temperature or frozen.

TCRbeta CDR3 regions were amplified from genomic DNA using the immunoSEQ Assay, a bias-controlled multiplex PCR. As for the original processing: The number of nucleated cells in each sample was estimated by amplification of reference gene primers within the assay. To quantify the absolute abundance of each unique TCRbeta CDR3 rearrangement, sequence reads were collapsed and filtered. For each sample, productive Simpson clonality was calculated as the square root of Simpson's diversity index over productive rearrangements. Imported from immuneACCESS, the table was reduced by TCRdb to in-frame sequences with V and J called. These copies leave out some clones; in studies compared against another copy, an unresolved V gene accounts for under half, and the cause of the remainder is not known. Clonal size and the V and J genes are those of that table, whereas D and trimming came from the DNA. Across this sample there are 150,000 to 200,000 clones, with more than 75% seen only once. Clones ranked in the top ten supply under 7% of the sample.

The sequencing sample was made of PBMCs or T cells enriched from blood (not recorded which). The chain was built from TRBV5-6 and TRBJ2-5, with TRBD1 matching 7 junction bases. The TCR comes from a man between 35 and 55 years old who had recovered from COVID-19. The bases read TGTGCCAGCAGCGAATCAACAGGGGCCCAAGAGACCCAGTACTTC. This translates into CASSESTGAQETQYF. Outside the CDR3, residues come from the reference TRBV5-6 and TRBJ2-5 proteins, so the full variable domain is: DAGVTQSPTHLIKTRGQQVTLRCSPKSGHDTVSWYQQALGQGPQFIFQYYEEEERQRGNFPDRFSGHQFPNYSSELNVNALLLGDSALYLCASSESTGAQETQYFGPGTRLLVL.